This T cell receptor (beta chain) emerged from a study of glioma-infiltrating T cells. The iRepertoire nested amplicon-rescue multiplex PCR amplified TCR alpha and beta CDR3s from RNA. Input was roughly 95-400 ng of tissue mRNA or PBMC total RNA. Using its own MiXCR run on the multiplex PCR reads, TCRdb lists one record per CDR3 protein. The sample yields under 150,000 distinct CDR3 sequences, under 25% seen once. The V gene lost 0 bases and the J gene lost 0 bases, with 9 bases spanning the gap. Germline V CDR1 and CDR2: DFQATT, SNEGSKA (reference sequence). The CDR3 totals 16 residues. General study points: Tissue and blood shared very few CDR3 sequences. Gliomas, especially low-grade, showed above-expected tissue-blood divergence; non-neoplastic patients showed below.

To note about this clonotype: Antigen unknown.

The chain couples TRBV20-1 to TRBJ1-6, with TRBD1 as a possible D gene (6 bases). Sequenced material: glioma tissue, nonneoplastic brain tissue, or PBMCs (not recorded which). The receptor's source is a human donor with low-grade glioma or glioblastoma, undergoing nonglioma brain surgery, or in good health (not recorded which). The CDR3: CSAREGGGSYNSPLHF. CDR3 sequence (DNA): TGCAGTGCTAGAGAGGGAGGGGGCTCCTATAATTCACCCCTCCACTTT.